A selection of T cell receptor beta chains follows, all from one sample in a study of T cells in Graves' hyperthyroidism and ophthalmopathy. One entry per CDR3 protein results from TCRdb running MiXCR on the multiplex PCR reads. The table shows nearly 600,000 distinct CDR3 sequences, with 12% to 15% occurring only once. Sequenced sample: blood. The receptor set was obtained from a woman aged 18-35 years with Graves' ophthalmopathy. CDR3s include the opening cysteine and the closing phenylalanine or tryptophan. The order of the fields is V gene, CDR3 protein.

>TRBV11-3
CASSRGAGLWPDTQYF
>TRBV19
CASSITGDRRAFF
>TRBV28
CASSPDRGRYLIRLNYNEQFF
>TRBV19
CASSIVFGANTGELFF
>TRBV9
CASSVGPGPNRPQHF
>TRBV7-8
CASSPDHLTDTQYF
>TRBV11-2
CASSLGDGGLYEQYF
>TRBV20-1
CSVPTGTGTGELFF
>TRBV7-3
CASSLSVAGVDSYEQFF
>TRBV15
CATSRDSLVTVNTEAFF
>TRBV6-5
CASSYSGSYGYTF
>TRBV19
CASNPSGFLNTEAFF
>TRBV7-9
CASSLGGLANEQYF
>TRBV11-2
CASKRGGAQETQYF
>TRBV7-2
CASSLVGTLGEKLFF
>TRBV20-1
CSASESGTGFYNEQFF
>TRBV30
CAWSVTGVGYTF
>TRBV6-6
CASSYKGMDGELFF
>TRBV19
CASRPGGAGSQPQHF
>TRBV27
CAKGDREKHIQYF
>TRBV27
CASTPGGGRSYGYTF
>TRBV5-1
CASRPGTSGSHEQFF
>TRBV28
CASSPPVPPKNYGYTF
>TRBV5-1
CASSLNRFITDAQYF
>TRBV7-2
CASTPGGGAGVRTDTQYF
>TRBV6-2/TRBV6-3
CASSPKRFRDTQYF
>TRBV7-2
CASSFTLAGGEQFF
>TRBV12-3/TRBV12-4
CASSLQDEQFF
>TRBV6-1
CASSYMENTEAFF
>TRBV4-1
CASSQPGQGNQPQHF
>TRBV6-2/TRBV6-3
CASSGGQISTDTQYF
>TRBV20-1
CSATMGETGNTEAFF
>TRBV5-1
CVSSLPGQETNTGELFF
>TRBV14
CASSQWGQGTNEKLFF
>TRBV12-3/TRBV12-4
CASSQTGVGLYNEQFF
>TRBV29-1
CSVRTSGGFNEQFF
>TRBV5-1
CASSLRGQGKDTEAFF
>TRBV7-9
CASREDGNTEAFF
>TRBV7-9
CASSRTGMGNTIYF
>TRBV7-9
CASSSASGGETQYF
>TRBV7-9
CASSPSLAGGNEQFF
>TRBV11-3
CASSQRGDTEAFF